Reported below is one TCR beta chain. A much larger clone differs from this one at a single base, so this may be a read error. Without the conserved terminal phenylalanine or tryptophan, this CDR3 likely stems from a read error. This sample stems from a study of T cells in Graves' hyperthyroidism and ophthalmopathy. The source material, RNA transcripts, was used to amplify TCR beta CDR3 regions. HTBI primers were used for first-round RT-PCR of the TCR CDR3. TCRdb fed the multiplex PCR reads into MiXCR, producing one record per CDR3 protein. The table shows a few hundred thousand distinct CDR3 sequences, with about 20% occurring only once. CDR1 and CDR2 (germline): LGHDT, YNNKEL (reference sequence). V was clipped by 1 base and J by 4 bases, with 16 bases between them. The CDR3 totals 17 residues. In patients aged 18 to 65, hyperthyroidism was newly diagnosed, with duration under 2 months.

This chain uses TRBV3-1 with TRBJ2-2; perhaps TRBD2 as D (6 bases). The receptor's source is a woman aged 45-60 years with Graves' hyperthyroidism. Sequences were obtained from blood. CDR3 bases: TGTGCCAGCAGCCAAGCAGTCGGGAGCCGGGGCACCGGGGAGCTGTTTCTT. Translated: CASSQAVGSRGTGELFL.